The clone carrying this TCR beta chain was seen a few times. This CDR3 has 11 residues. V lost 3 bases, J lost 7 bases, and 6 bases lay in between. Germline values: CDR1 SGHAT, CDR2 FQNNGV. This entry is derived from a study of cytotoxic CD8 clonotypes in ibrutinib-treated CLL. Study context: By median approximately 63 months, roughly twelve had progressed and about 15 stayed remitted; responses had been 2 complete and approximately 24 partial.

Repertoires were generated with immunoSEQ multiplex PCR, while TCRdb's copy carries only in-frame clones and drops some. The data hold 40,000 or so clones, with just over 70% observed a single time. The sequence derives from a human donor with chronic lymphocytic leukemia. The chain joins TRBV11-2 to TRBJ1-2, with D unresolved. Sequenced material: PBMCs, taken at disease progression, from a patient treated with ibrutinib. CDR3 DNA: TGTGCCAGCAGCTTTGGGTTTGGCTACACCTTC. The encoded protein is CASSFGFGYTF.